Described below is a single TCR beta chain sequence and its context. Its antigen remains unidentified. The source of the sample is a study of T cells in Graves' hyperthyroidism and ophthalmopathy. General study results and limits: Blood also held most thyroid clonotypes expanded beyond 0.001.

Every diagnosis used clinical symptoms, serum thyroxine and TRAb, thyroid ultrasound and orbital computed tomography. V shed 1 base and J 7 bases; nucleotides not matched to a gene: 14. The CDR3 length is 19 residues. In germline, CDR1 is SGHAT, CDR2 FQNNGV. RNA transcripts gave rise to amplified TCR beta CDR3 regions. The TCR CDR3 was amplified in a first-round RT-PCR using the HTBI primer set. MiXCR, applied by TCRdb to the multiplex PCR reads, yields one record per CDR3 protein. There are approximately 220,000 distinct CDR3 sequences in the sample; 18% occur only once, and roughly two fifths lies in the top ten.

This TCR was recovered from a man in his forties or fifties with Graves' hyperthyroidism. J is TRBJ1-4 and V is TRBV11-2, with 11 bases identical to TRBD1. Sequences were obtained from blood. The CDR3 nucleotides read TGTGCCAGCAGCTTAGGTACCCCGGACAGGGGGCTGGTTGGTGAAAAACTGTTTTTT. Amino acids: CASSLGTPDRGLVGEKLFF.